This T cell receptor (beta chain) derives from a study of PD-L1 blockade in urothelial cancer. Study overall: T cells numbered a median of around 140,000 in the blood samples.

The time point: pretreatment peripheral blood. The cohort comprised individuals with locally advanced or metastatic urothelial carcinoma. The CDR3 sequence is 17 residues long. Trimming took off 2 bases at V and 0 bases at J, with 14 bases between the two ends. CDR1 is SGHVS, CDR2 FQNEAQ, per germline. Every PCR was spiked with synthetic TCR analog templates. Clones were read by immunoSEQ multiplex PCR, and TCRdb kept only the in-frame ones, dropping some. The sample comprises 40,000 to 55,000 clones, about 86% of which are singletons, and roughly 22% rests with the top ten. Study results and limitations: In blood at 3 weeks, tumor-associated clones expanded more among patients with durable benefit.

In its sample, this clone was seen once. What it binds is not known. The TCR sequence derives from a man in his sixties with urothelial cancer. V gene TRBV7-8 combines with J gene TRBJ1-3, with D uncertain. Specimen: PBMCs, collected around atezolizumab (anti-PD-L1) treatment. The CDR3 sequence is CASSLIVQTSSGNTIYF. CDR3 bases: TGTGCCAGCAGCTTAATTGTACAGACGAGCTCTGGAAACACCATATATTTT. The full variable domain, its missing parts supplied by reference TRBV7-8 and TRBJ1-3, is GAGVSQSPRYKVAKRGQDVALRCDPISGHVSLFWYQQALGQGPEFLTYFQNEAQLDKSGLPSDRFFAERPEGSVSTLKIQRTQQEDSAVYLCASSLIVQTSSGNTIYFGEGSWLTVV.